This T cell receptor beta chain was retrieved from a study of control samples from healthy donors and cancer patients. Measured with immunoSEQ multiplex PCR; TCRdb has only the in-frame clones, and not every one. The sample comprises about 110,000 clones, roughly four fifths of which are singletons, and roughly 6.5% rests with the top ten. The CDR3 totals 15 residues. Per the germline V gene, CDR1 is GTSNPN and CDR2 is SVGIG (reference sequence). V was clipped by 4 bases and J by 1 base, with 16 bases between them. Sequencing input: blood. The origin of this receptor is a man aged 18 to 30 in good health. This rearrangement joins TRBV30 to TRBJ2-5; D might be TRBD1 or TRBD2, each matching 6 bases. The CDR3 region has the DNA TGTGCCTGGACTTTGGTGGGGGGCCCCCAAGAGACCCAGTACTTC. This sequence encodes CAWTLVGGPQETQYF.